This T cell receptor beta chain was retrieved from a study of Ad26.COV2.S vaccination and SARS-CoV-2 variants. Study-wide points: People given the vaccine had a wider spike-specific TCR breadth than placebo recipients did. Total T cell responses were possibly underestimated by TCR breadth and depth analyses. Substantial breadth was reportedly displayed by spike-specific CD8+ and CD4+ T cell responses after vaccination.

This clone has a handful of counts. What it binds is not known. Only in-frame clones appear in the TCRdb table, and some are missing; sequencing was by immunoSEQ multiplex PCR. This repertoire shows 120,000 to 150,000 clones, roughly 88% found once; its top ten account for about 5%. Germline CDR1 is WNHNN and CDR2 is SYGVQD (reference sequence). The CDR3 has 11 residues. Trimming removed 6 bases from V and 8 bases from J, with 5 bases in between. This chain links TRBV10-1 with TRBJ1-6; no definite D call. The source was peripheral blood, collected after recovery from COVID-19. This clonotype originated in a human donor who had recovered from COVID-19. Here the CDR3 DNA reads TGCGCCAGCAGAGACCATTCACCCCTCCACTTT. It yields the protein CASRDHSPLHF.